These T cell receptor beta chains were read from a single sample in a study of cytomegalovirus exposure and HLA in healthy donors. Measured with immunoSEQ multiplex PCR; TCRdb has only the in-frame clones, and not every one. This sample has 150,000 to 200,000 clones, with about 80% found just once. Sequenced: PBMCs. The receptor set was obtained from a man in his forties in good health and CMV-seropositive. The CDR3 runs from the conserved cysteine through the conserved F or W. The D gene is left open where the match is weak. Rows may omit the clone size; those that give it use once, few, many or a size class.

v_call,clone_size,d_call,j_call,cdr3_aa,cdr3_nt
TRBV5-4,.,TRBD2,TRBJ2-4,CASSRSGTGKNIQYF,TGTGCCAGCAGTCGAAGCGGGACGGGCAAAAACATTCAGTACTTC
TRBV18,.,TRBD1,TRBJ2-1,CASSPPSGTGGISYNEQFF,TGTGCCAGCTCACCACCTTCCGGGACAGGGGGCATATCCTACAATGAGCAGTTCTTC
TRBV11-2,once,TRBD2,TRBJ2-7,CASSTSGRLEQYF,TGTGCCAGCAGCACGAGCGGGAGGCTCGAGCAGTACTTC
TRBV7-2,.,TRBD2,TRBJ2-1,CASSLIFAGGPGNEQFF,TGTGCCAGCAGCTTAATCTTTGCGGGAGGGCCGGGTAATGAGCAGTTCTTC
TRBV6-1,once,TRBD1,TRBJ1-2,CASSERAGGGYTF,TGTGCCAGCAGTGAAAGGGCAGGGGGAGGCTACACCTTC
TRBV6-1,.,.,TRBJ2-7,CASSWDNYEQYF,TGTGCCAGCAGTTGGGACAACTACGAGCAGTACTTC
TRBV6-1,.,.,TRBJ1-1,CASSEGVALNTEAFF,TGTGCCAGCAGTGAAGGGGTAGCTTTGAACACTGAAGCTTTCTTT
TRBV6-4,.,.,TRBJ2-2,CASSEQGGTGELFF,TGTGCCAGCAGTGAGCAGGGTGGGACCGGGGAGCTGTTTTTT
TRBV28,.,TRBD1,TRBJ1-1,CASSLTGGTEAFF,TGTGCCAGCAGTCTGACAGGGGGCACTGAAGCTTTCTTT
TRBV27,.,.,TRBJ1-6,CASSYLQGSSPLHF,TGTGCCAGCAGTTATCTGCAGGGCTCTTCACCCCTCCACTTT
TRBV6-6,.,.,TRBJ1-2,CATGPGYGYTF,TGTGCCACAGGGCCCGGCTATGGCTACACCTTC
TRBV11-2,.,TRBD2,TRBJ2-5,CASSLNSGGFETQYF,TGTGCCAGCAGCTTAAATAGCGGGGGGTTCGAGACCCAGTACTTC
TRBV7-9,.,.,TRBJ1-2,CASSLGGRRDYGYTF,TGTGCCAGCAGCTTAGGGGGCAGGAGGGATTATGGCTACACCTTC
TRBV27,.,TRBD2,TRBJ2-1,CASNPRGRALNEQFF,TGTGCCAGCAACCCCCGCGGGAGGGCCCTGAATGAGCAGTTCTTC
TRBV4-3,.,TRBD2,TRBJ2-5,CASSQVRLRAGGPGETQYF,TGCGCCAGCAGCCAAGTACGCTTGAGGGCGGGAGGGCCGGGGGAGACCCAGTACTTC
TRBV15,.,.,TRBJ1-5,CATSRADRNQPQHF,TGTGCCACCAGCAGAGCGGACAGAAATCAGCCCCAGCATTTT
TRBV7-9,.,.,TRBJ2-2,CASKPGQNTGELFF,TGTGCCAGTAAACCGGGACAAAACACCGGGGAGCTGTTTTTT
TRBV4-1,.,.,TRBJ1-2,CASSQDWGVGGYTF,TGCGCCAGCAGCCAAGATTGGGGGGTGGGTGGCTACACCTTC
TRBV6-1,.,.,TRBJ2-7,CASRGPDSDSYEQYF,TGTGCCAGCAGAGGGCCGGACTCAGACTCCTACGAGCAGTACTTC
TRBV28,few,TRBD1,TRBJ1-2,CASSEQGDYGYTF,TGTGCCAGCAGTGAACAGGGGGACTATGGCTACACCTTC
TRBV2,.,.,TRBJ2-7,CASIPTEVAYEQYF,TGTGCCAGCATCCCGACAGAGGTAGCCTACGAGCAGTACTTC
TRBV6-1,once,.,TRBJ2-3,CASWGPPTDTQYF,TGTGCCAGCTGGGGCCCGCCCACAGATACGCAGTATTTT
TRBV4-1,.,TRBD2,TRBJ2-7,CASSYQLAGGCEQYF,TGCGCCAGCAGCTACCAACTAGCGGGAGGTTGCGAGCAGTACTTC
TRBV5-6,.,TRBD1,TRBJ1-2,CASSLAGFRGQVLGGYTF,TGTGCCAGCAGCTTGGCCGGGTTCCGGGGACAGGTCCTCGGGGGCTACACCTTC
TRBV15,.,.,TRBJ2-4,CATTQREGHTAKNIQYF,TGTGCCACCACCCAAAGGGAGGGACACACAGCCAAAAACATTCAGTACTTC
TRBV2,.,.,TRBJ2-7,CASKEDAINYEQYF,TGTGCCAGCAAGGAGGATGCCATAAACTACGAGCAGTACTTC
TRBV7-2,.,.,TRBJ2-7,CASSSDSSYEQYF,TGTGCCAGCAGCTCGGACAGTTCCTACGAGCAGTACTTC
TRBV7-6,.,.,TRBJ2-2,CASSRRWTAYTGELFF,TGTGCCAGCAGCCGGCGATGGACAGCCTACACCGGGGAGCTGTTTTTT
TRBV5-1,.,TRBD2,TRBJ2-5,CASSLGGRAQETQYF,TGCGCCAGCAGCCTCGGCGGGAGGGCCCAAGAGACCCAGTACTTC
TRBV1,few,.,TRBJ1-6,CTTDRGEPYNSPLHF,TGCACCACGGATCGGGGGGAGCCCTATAATTCACCCCTCCACTTT
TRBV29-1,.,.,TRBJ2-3,CSVGATDTQYF,TGCAGCGTTGGGGCCACAGATACGCAGTATTTT
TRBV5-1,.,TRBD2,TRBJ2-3,CASSSGGGRTDTQYF,TGCGCCAGCAGCTCCGGGGGGGGGAGAACAGATACGCAGTATTTT
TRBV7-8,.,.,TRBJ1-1,CASSLRAGGTEAFF,TGTGCCAGCAGCTTAAGGGCGGGGGGCACTGAAGCTTTCTTT
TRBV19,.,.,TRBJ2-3,CASSMRVGGADTQYF,TGTGCCAGTAGTATGAGGGTCGGGGGTGCAGATACGCAGTATTTT
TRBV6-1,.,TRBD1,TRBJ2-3,CASSVVAGGIGTDTQYF,TGTGCCAGCAGTGTAGTGGCAGGGGGCATTGGCACAGATACGCAGTATTTT
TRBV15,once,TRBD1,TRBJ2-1,CATARTGGYNEQFF,TGTGCCACCGCACGGACAGGGGGCTACAATGAGCAGTTCTTC
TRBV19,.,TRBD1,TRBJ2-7,CASSGAGGQASDEQYF,TGTGCCAGTAGTGGGGCAGGGGGCCAGGCTAGCGACGAGCAGTACTTC